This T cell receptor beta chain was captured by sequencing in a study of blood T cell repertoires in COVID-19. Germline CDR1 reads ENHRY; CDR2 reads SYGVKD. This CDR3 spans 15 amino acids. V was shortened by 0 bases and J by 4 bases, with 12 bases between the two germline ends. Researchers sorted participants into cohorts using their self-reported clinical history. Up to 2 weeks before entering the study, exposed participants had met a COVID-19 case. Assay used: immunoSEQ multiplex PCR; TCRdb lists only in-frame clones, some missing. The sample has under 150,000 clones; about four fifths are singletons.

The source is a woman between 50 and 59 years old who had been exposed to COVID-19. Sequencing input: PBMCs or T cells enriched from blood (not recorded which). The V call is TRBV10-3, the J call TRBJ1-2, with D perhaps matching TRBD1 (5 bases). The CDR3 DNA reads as TGTGCCATCAGTGAGTCGGGGCAGTCATCCTATGGCTACACCTTC. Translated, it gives CAISESGQSSYGYTF.